Sequencing of this T cell receptor (beta chain) was carried out in a study of blood T cell repertoires in COVID-19 (dated by TCRdb to 2018 to 2021). Looking at the study overall: Samples from collaborators originated in the United States, Italy and Spain and spanned both the acute and convalescent phases of COVID-19. A freely available public database, intended as a resource for researchers studying the immune response to SARS-CoV-2, is where the repertoires were released. The sample metadata nearly always contained a de-identified subject ID, COVID-19 status, age in years and sex. Deeply sampled blood TCRbeta repertoires from subjects exposed to, actively infected with, or recovered from COVID-19 were included in the dataset. Where HLA class I and class II types were available, the types were taken from metadata supplied by the sample provider, not from assay-based typing. The material from the prospective study consisted of cDNA or gDNA derived from T cells, B-cell-depleted T cells, or PBMCs. The samples were drawn from the first 160 participants of the ongoing ImmuneRACE study and from some 1,300 subjects provided by 6 global collaborators. General conclusions and limits of the study: How much clinical and demographic metadata was included differed by source and by participant, and the metadata was provided uncurated.

V loses 3 bases, J loses 7 bases, and the germline ends lie 13 bases apart. CDR1 and CDR2 are drawn from the germline V gene: SGHNT, YENEEA. Its CDR3 holds 14 amino acids, cysteine through phenylalanine. Only CDR3 DNA remains: 42 bases, in frame from the first base. As concerns this clone: The antigen it binds to is not known. No base qualities exist here, and no much larger clone lies one base off it.

TCRbeta CDR3 regions were amplified from genomic DNA by means of the immunoSEQ Assay, a bias-controlled multiplex PCR. The original pipeline was this. Within the assay, amplification of reference gene primers was used to estimate how many nucleated cells each sample contained. To quantify the absolute abundance of each unique TCRbeta CDR3 rearrangement, sequence reads were collapsed and filtered. For each sample, productive Simpson clonality was calculated as the square root of Simpson's diversity index across productive rearrangements. TCRdb limited this immuneACCESS table to in-frame rearrangements with V and J called. A share of clones is missing; checked studies link under half to unresolved V genes, and the rest is unexplained. That table furnishes V, J and clone size, whereas the DNA furnished D and trimming. A total of about 190,000 clones appear in this sample, roughly 80% of them only once. The ten largest clonotypes hold about 6% of the sample.

The collaborating institutions used their own protocols to collect whole blood in K2EDTA tubes. Collaborator samples were shipped for TCRbeta analysis as frozen whole blood, isolated PBMCs, or DNA extracted from either sample type. This sequence was found in a woman aged 40 to 55 with acute or convalescent COVID-19. Input material: peripheral blood. The sequence is built from TRBV11-3 and TRBJ2-1; too little of a D gene remains to name it. This receptor has the CDR3 CASSFYGSRNEQFF. Here is the DNA: TGTGCCAGCAGCTTTTACGGGTCTCGTAATGAGCAGTTCTTC.